The clone carrying this TCR beta chain appeared a few times. Deletions cut 0 bases from V and 7 bases from J, with 16 bases between. CDR1 MGHRA and CDR2 YSYEKL come from the germline V gene. The CDR3 is 15 amino acids. In the original processing: Using reference gene primer amplification, nucleated cell counts were estimated. The protocol was immunoSEQ multiplex PCR, while the TCRdb copy is restricted to in-frame clones and leaves out a portion. V, J and clone size reflect that table, while D and trimming were determined from the DNA. Of 200,000 to 250,000 clones in the sample, 80% to 90% were seen once. These data come from a study of blood T cell repertoires in COVID-19. Background on the study: The United States, Italy and Spain were the sources of the acute and convalescent COVID-19 samples. PBMCs, B-cell-depleted T cells, or T cells provided the cDNA or gDNA that made up the material.

The sequencing sample was made of peripheral blood. This TCR was recovered from a man aged 18-30 years with active or convalescent COVID-19. The chain is built from TRBV4-1 and TRBJ2-7; a weak D match, TRBD1 (6 bases). CDR3 coding DNA: TGCGCCAGCAGCCAAGAAGTCGGGACACTAAGAGAGCAGTACTTC. Translating gives CASSQEVGTLREQYF.